Reported below is one T cell receptor (beta chain). The CDR3 totals 14 residues. V was pared by 4 bases and J by 7 bases, with 3 bases of the junction left unmatched. The germline V gene encodes CDR1 SGHTA and CDR2 FQGNSA. Both 60 Vbeta primers and 13 Jbeta primers went into the PCR. Some clones are missing from TCRdb's copy, which holds only in-frame ones; the method was immunoSEQ multiplex PCR. Among 160,000 or so clones listed, approximately 79% were seen once. The source of the sample is a study of cytomegalovirus exposure and HLA in healthy donors. Material for sequencing was PBMCs. The receptor was isolated from a man aged 40-50 years in good health and CMV-seropositive. The chain employs TRBV7-2 and TRBJ2-1; 11 positions match TRBD1. Written as DNA, the CDR3 is TGTGCCAGCAGCTACGGACAGGGGGCGAATGAGCAGTTCTTC. It yields the protein CASSYGQGANEQFF.